This TCR beta chain was identified during a study of monozygotic twins with inflammatory bowel disease. TCRdb reanalyzed the 5' RACE reads, giving one entry per CDR3 protein sequence and no DNA. The sample has some 160,000 distinct CDR3 sequences. The CDR3 loop spans 16 amino acids. The germline gives CDR1 MNHEY, CDR2 SVGAGI. This TCR was recovered from a human donor with ulcerative colitis or Crohn's disease, or a healthy co-twin of an affected twin (not recorded which). The source material was blood. The chain combines TRBV6-5 with TRBJ2-3; TCRdb gives TRBD2 as the D gene, but with no DNA this cannot be confirmed. This chain's CDR3 is CASSYAAGGPGDTQYF.